Below are 13 T cell receptor beta chains sequenced from a single sample in a study of CD8 T cells in Susac syndrome. Random hexamers served to reverse transcribe roughly 0.5 to 1 ug RNA. TCRdb re-derived calls from the immunoSEQ multiplex PCR reads in MiXCR, one entry per CDR3 protein. The data contain 200,000 to 250,000 distinct CDR3 sequences, 80% to 95% of them singletons. Sequencing used CD8+ T cells from PBMCs. The receptors originated from a human donor with multiple sclerosis.

The V and J genes are TRBV4-3 and TRBJ2-7; D may be TRBD1 or TRBD2 (5 bases each). Germline values: CDR1 LGHNA, CDR2 YSLEER. This CDR3 spans 18 amino acids. Trimming took off 3 bases at V and 2 bases at J, with 23 bases between the two ends. CDR3 sequence: CASSHSALRTTRTYEQYF. CDR3 nucleotide sequence: TGCGCCAGCAGCCATTCCGCACTCCGGACAACTAGGACCTACGAGCAGTACTTC.

V is TRBV4-1 and J is TRBJ1-2; 8 bases map to TRBD1. The germline V gene has CDR1 MGHRA and CDR2 YSYEKL. V lost 4 bases, J lost 4 bases, and 5 bases stayed unmatched. This CDR3 has 14 amino acids. The CDR3 DNA follows: TGCGCCAGCAGCCCGCGACAGGGGATCTATGGCTACACCTTC. Its protein product is CASSPRQGIYGYTF.

This chain uses TRBV7-9 with TRBJ2-2; 8 bases align to TRBD1. Per germline, CDR1 SEHNR and CDR2 FQNEAQ (reference sequence). With 4 bases clipped from V and 9 bases from J, the junction kept 10 bases outside the gene matches. The CDR3 length is 15 residues. For the CDR3, the DNA is TGTGCCAGCAGCTCCGTGACAGGGGACCGTCGGGAGCTGTTTTTT. Protein: CASSSVTGDRRELFF. The entire variable domain, with the rest obtained from reference TRBV7-9 and TRBJ2-2, is as follows: DTGVSQNPRHKITKRGQNVTFRCDPISEHNRLYWYRQTLGQGPEFLTYFQNEAQLEKSRLLSDRFSAERPKGSFSTLEIQRTEQGDSAMYLCASSSVTGDRRELFFGEGSRLTVL.

The chain links TRBV7-6 to TRBJ2-1; D might be TRBD2 (6 bases). There are 14 residues in the CDR3. In germline, CDR1 is SGHVS, CDR2 FNYEAQ. V dropped 1 base and J dropped 10 bases, with 14 bases sitting between them. The CDR3 nucleotides read TGTGCCAGCAGCTTAGTGGGGGGAGTCGTGGAGCAGTTCTTC. Protein: CASSLVGGVVEQFF.

The CDR3 DNA reads as TGTGCCAGTAGTATCGCGGGGGCCTACGAGCAGTACTTC. Protein product: CASSIAGAYEQYF. The chain has TRBV19 and TRBJ2-7; TRBD2 matches 7 bases. The CDR3 consists of 13 residues. The V gene's germline CDR1 is LNHDA and CDR2 SQIVND (reference sequence). The junction had 1 base not matched to a gene; V was cut back by 3 bases and J by 2 bases.

The chain recombines TRBV13 with TRBJ2-2, with TRBD1 matching over 11 bases. Trimming cost V 5 bases and J 5 bases; bases outside gene matches: 7. Germline V gene data show CDR1 as PRHDT and CDR2 as FYEKMQ (reference sequence). This CDR3 spans 16 amino acids. The CDR3 bases are TGTGCCAGCAGCCCCCTGGGACAGGGGGGGACCGGGGAGCTGTTTTTT. Protein sequence: CASSPLGQGGTGELFF.

This rearrangement joins TRBV7-2 to TRBJ2-3; possibly TRBD1 or TRBD2 for D (5 bases each). Germline lookup yields CDR1 SGHTA and CDR2 FQGNSA. Trimming stripped 1 base from V and 5 bases from J, with 10 bases between. CDR3 length equals 14 residues. In DNA, the CDR3 is TGTGCCAGCAGCTTAGGTCGGGGCATAGATACGCAGTATTTT. It yields the protein CASSLGRGIDTQYF.

The chain has TRBV30 and TRBJ2-3; D possibly corresponds to TRBD2 (6 bases). The V gene's germline CDR1 is GTSNPN and CDR2 SVGIG (reference sequence). Trimming shortened V by 0 bases and J by 0 bases, and 7 bases separated the two germline ends. There are 14 residues in the CDR3. CDR3 sequence (DNA): TGTGCCTGGAGTGTACTAGCTAGCACAGATACGCAGTATTTT. Its translation: CAWSVLASTDTQYF.

The rearrangement joins TRBV10-3 to TRBJ2-7; 8 bases match TRBD1. The germline CDR1 and CDR2 sequences are ENHRY and SYGVKD. This CDR3 is 16 amino acids long. V shed 4 bases, J shed 7 bases, and the junction held 15 bases outside the gene matches. CDR3 bases: TGTGCCATCAGTGGGACAGGACAGGGACTTCTAGGGGAGCAGTACTTC. Translation gives CAISGTGQGLLGEQYF.

The chain has TRBV7-8 and TRBJ1-2; a possible D gene is TRBD1 (5 bases). Trimming took 5 bases from V and 5 from J, leaving 21 bases between them. CDR3 size: 16 residues. Germline CDR1 SGHVS, CDR2 FQNEAQ. The CDR3 reads CASSPSPGHGGYGYTF. Here the CDR3 DNA reads TGTGCCAGCAGCCCGAGCCCAGGACACGGCGGGTATGGCTACACCTTC.

The genes are TRBV2 and TRBJ1-2; D is unresolved. CDR3 length: 13 residues. Deletions cut 3 bases from V and 0 bases from J, with 5 bases between. Looked up from germline, CDR1 is SNHLY and CDR2 is FYNNEI. The CDR3 DNA sequence: TGTGCCAGCAGTGACCTACCTAACTATGGCTACACCTTC. As protein: CASSDLPNYGYTF. Supplemented by reference TRBV2 and TRBJ1-2, the full variable domain reads EPEVTQTPSHQVTQMGQEVILRCVPISNHLYFYWYRQILGQKVEFLVSFYNNEISEKSEIFDDQFSVERPDGSNFTLKIRSTKLEDSAMYFCASSDLPNYGYTFGSGTRLTVV.

In its sample, this clonotype was seen once. V usage is TRBV9 and J usage is TRBJ2-1; either TRBD1 or TRBD2 may supply D (5 bases each). CDR1 is SGDLS, CDR2 YYNGEE, per germline. CDR3 length: 15 amino acids. V shed 3 bases and J shed 5 bases, with 15 bases lying between them. The CDR3 DNA sequence: TGTGCCAGCAGCGCCCCCGGGACCGGAAACAATGAGCAGTTCTTC. Translated: CASSAPGTGNNEQFF.

The chain links TRBV7-9 to TRBJ2-7; 11 nucleotides match TRBD1. The CDR3 has 15 amino acids. Germline loops: CDR1 SEHNR, CDR2 FQNEAQ (reference sequence). V lost 7 bases to trimming and J lost 6 bases; unmatched junction nucleotides: 11. The CDR3 region has the DNA TGTGCCAGCACCCTATCTGGACAGGGGGCTGGCGAGCAGTACTTC. Amino acids: CASTLSGQGAGEQYF.